This paragraph reports one TCR beta chain. Its antigen is unknown. No base quality values were provided; no much bigger clone lies one nucleotide off. TCRbeta CDR3 regions were amplified from genomic DNA using the immunoSEQ Assay, a bias-controlled multiplex PCR. On the authors' methods: The number of nucleated cells in each sample was estimated from the amplification of reference gene primers within the assay. To quantify the absolute abundance of each unique TCRbeta CDR3 rearrangement, sequence reads were collapsed and filtered. Productive Simpson clonality was computed per sample as the square root of Simpson's diversity index over productive rearrangements. TCRdb stores this immuneACCESS table with in-frame sequences only. Part of the clones is absent; in the studies checked, under half of the shortfall reflects unresolved V genes, and no reason is known for the rest. V and J calls and clone size follow that table, whereas D and trimming were derived from the DNA. The sample table holds 45,000 to 70,000 clones, of which just under 90% were seen once. The biggest ten clones account for under 6.5% of the sample.

One collaborating source in Seattle enrolled patients while the patients were actively infected and followed the patients over time throughout the course of disease. Each collaborating institution followed its own protocols to collect whole blood in K2EDTA tubes. Collaborator samples were shipped for TCRbeta analysis as frozen whole blood, isolated PBMCs, or DNA extracted from either sample type. Its CDR3 holds 15 amino acids, cysteine through phenylalanine. Only the CDR3 DNA stays, 45 bases, in frame from base 1. The data stem from a study of blood T cell repertoires in COVID-19 (dated by TCRdb to 2018 to 2021). Turning to the overall study: Samples from collaborators originated in the United States, Italy and Spain and spanned both the acute and convalescent phases of COVID-19. The prospective study material was composed of cDNA or gDNA derived from T cells, B-cell-depleted T cells, or PBMCs. Samples were obtained from the ongoing ImmuneRACE study (first 160 participants) and from 1,000 to 1,500 subjects provided by 6 global collaborators. The repertoires were released in a freely available public database intended as a resource for research on the immune response to SARS-CoV-2. The sample metadata nearly always contained a de-identified subject ID, COVID-19 status, age in years and sex. The dataset comprised deeply sampled blood TCRbeta repertoires from subjects exposed to, actively infected with, or recovered from COVID-19. Where available, HLA class I and class II types were taken from metadata supplied by the sample provider and were not determined by assay-based typing. What the research found in general, with its limitations: The quantity of clinical and demographic metadata differed by source and by participant and was supplied without curation.

The sequence is built from TRBV21-1 and TRBJ2-7; the table's D call of TRBD2 was not tested on the DNA. TRBV21-1 counts as a pseudogene. The source material was peripheral blood. This sequence was found in a woman aged 60-70 years with COVID-19, enrolled during active disease. The nucleotides read TGTGCCAGCGGCGGGGGACTGGGGCGGTCCTACGAGCAGTACTTC. Its amino acids are CASGGGLGRSYEQYF.